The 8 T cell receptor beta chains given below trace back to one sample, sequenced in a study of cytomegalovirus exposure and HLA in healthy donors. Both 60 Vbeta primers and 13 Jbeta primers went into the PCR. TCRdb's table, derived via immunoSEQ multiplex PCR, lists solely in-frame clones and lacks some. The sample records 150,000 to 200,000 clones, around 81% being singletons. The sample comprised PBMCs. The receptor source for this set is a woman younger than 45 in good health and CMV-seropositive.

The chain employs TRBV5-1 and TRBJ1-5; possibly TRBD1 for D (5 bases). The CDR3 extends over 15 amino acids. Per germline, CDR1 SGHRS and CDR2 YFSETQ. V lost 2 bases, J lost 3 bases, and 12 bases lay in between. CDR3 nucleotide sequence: TGCGCCAGCAGCTTAGAAGGGGCGGACAATCAGCCCCAGCATTTT. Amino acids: CASSLEGADNQPQHF.

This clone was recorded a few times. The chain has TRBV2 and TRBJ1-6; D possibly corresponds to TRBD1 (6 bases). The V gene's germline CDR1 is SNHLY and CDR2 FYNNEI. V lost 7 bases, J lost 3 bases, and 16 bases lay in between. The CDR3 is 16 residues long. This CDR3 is CASTSEPRGYNSPLHF. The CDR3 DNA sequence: TGTGCCAGCACCTCAGAACCCAGGGGCTATAATTCACCCCTCCACTTT.

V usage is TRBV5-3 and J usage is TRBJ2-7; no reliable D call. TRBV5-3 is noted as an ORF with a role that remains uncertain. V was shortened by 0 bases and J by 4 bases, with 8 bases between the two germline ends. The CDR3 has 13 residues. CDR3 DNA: TGTGCCAGAAGCTTGGACACCCCATACGAGCAGTACTTC. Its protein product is CARSLDTPYEQYF.

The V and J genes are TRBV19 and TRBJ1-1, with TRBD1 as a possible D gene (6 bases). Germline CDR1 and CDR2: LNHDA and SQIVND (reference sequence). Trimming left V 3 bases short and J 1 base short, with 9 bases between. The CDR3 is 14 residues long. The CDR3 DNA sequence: TGTGCCAGTAGTATTCGGGGGGCGAACACTGAAGCTTTCTTT. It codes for CASSIRGANTEAFF.

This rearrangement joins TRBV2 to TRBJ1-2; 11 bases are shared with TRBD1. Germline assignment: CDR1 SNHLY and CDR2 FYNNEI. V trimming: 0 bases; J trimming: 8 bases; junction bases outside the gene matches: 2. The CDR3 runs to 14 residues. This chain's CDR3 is CASSEARTGGGYTF. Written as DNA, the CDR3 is TGTGCCAGCAGTGAAGCGAGGACAGGGGGCGGCTACACCTTC.

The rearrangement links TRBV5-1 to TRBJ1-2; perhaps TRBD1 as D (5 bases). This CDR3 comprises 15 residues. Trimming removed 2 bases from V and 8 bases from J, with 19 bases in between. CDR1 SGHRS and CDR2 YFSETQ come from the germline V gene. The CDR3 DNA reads TGCGCCAGCAGCTTATTCCAGGGTGATCTTGTGGGCTACACCTTC. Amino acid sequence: CASSLFQGDLVGYTF. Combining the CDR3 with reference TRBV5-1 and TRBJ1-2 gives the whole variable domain KAGVTQTPRYLIKTRGQQVTLSCSPISGHRSVSWYQQTPGQGLQFLFEYFSETQRNKGNFPGRFSGRQFSNSRSEMNVSTLELGDSALYLCASSLFQGDLVGYTFGSGTRLTVV.

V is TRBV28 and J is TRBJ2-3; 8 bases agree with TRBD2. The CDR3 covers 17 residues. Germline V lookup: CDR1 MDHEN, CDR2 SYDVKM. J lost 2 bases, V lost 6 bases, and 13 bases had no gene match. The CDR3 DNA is TGTGCCAGCAGCCCGGGGGCGGGCGGGGGGTACACAGATACGCAGTATTTT. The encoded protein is CASSPGAGGGYTDTQYF.

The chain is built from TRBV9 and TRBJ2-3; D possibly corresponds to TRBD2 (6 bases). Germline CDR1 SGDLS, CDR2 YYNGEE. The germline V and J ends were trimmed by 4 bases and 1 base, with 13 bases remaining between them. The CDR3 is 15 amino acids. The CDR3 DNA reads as TGTGCCAGCAGCTCCGGGAGCTGGGGCACAGATACGCAGTATTTT. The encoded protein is CASSSGSWGTDTQYF.